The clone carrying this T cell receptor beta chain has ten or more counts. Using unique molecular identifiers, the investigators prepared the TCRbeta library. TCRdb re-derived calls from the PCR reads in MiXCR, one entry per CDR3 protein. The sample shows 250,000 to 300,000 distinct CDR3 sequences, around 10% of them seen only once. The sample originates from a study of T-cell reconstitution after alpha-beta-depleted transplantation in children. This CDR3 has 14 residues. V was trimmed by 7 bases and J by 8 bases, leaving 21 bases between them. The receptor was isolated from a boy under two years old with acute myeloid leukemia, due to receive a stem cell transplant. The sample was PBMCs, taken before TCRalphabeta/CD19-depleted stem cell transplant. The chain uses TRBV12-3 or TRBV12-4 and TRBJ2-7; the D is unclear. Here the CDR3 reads CASNPSGPLSKQYF. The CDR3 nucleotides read TGTGCCAGCAACCCCTCCGGCCCCCTCTCGAAGCAGTACTTC.